This T cell receptor (beta chain) is drawn from a study of regulatory dendritic cells for organ transplantation. With V trimmed by 4 bases and J by 1 base, 3 bases remained unmatched. CDR3 size: 14 residues. Germline V gene lookup returns CDR1 LNHDA and CDR2 SQIVND (reference sequence). Clones were read by immunoSEQ multiplex PCR, and TCRdb kept only the in-frame ones, dropping some. The table shows 30,000 to 35,000 clones, with around nine tenths occurring only once. This clone was counted a few times. The material sequenced was naive CD4+ T cells from blood. The subset: CD45RA+ naive T cells. The rearrangement joins TRBV19 to TRBJ1-2, with 7 nucleotides matching TRBD1. This sequence originates from a human donor in good health. CDR3 sequence: CASSTGQVNYGYTF. CDR3 bases: TGTGCCAGTAGTACCGGACAGGTTAACTATGGCTACACCTTC.